The entry below gives a single T cell receptor (beta chain) sequence along with its context. Its antigen is still unknown. No base quality values were provided; no much bigger clone lies one nucleotide off. These data are taken from a study of T cells in localized non-small cell lung cancer (TCRdb year 2020). Study-level background: T cell repertoires of some 240 early-stage NSCLC patients were analyzed, with tumors being compared against uninvolved tumor-adjacent lungs. The cohort was made up of 200 to 250 treatment-naive NSCLC patients whose localized lung tumors had been resected. A mean age of approximately 70 years was recorded for the NSCLC patients, of whom roughly 130 were male and more than 85 were female.

CDR3 length: 16 amino acids, cysteine to phenylalanine. Only CDR3 DNA remains: 48 bases, in frame from the first base. The germline V and J ends show losses of 1 base and 4 bases respectively, and no gene match explains 9 bases of the junction. CDR1 and CDR2 are drawn from the germline V gene (reference sequence): LNHDA, SQIVND. The immunoSEQ Assay was used to sequence TCR beta CDR3 regions from DNA. On the study's bioinformatics: T cell density was computed as TCR beta template counts normalized to usable DNA estimated by amplifying housekeeping genes. The preseqR package was used to estimate richness by extrapolating to 400,000 templates for PBMC samples and to 120,000 templates for tissue samples. Clonality was defined as one minus Pielou's evenness. Tissue-enriched TCRs were identified by differential abundance testing using productive amino-acid clonotypes, minimum total count 5 and alpha 0.1. The Jaccard Index and the Morisita Overlap Index were used to measure repertoire overlap between compartments. GLIPH clustered TCR beta CDR3s with public tetramer-defined viral CDR3s; viral motifs required at least three viral sequences plus V-gene enrichment. The clones in this table, taken by TCRdb from immuneACCESS, are in-frame only. Not every clone is retained; where verified, under half of the shortfall comes from an unresolved V gene, and the cause of the rest is unknown. The V and J calls and clone size come from that table; D and trimming were worked out from the DNA. The sample table records about 32,000 clones; roughly 87% of these occur just once. Clones ranked in the top ten supply approximately 4% of the sample.

At diagnosis, peripheral blood, uninvolved tumor-adjacent lung and tumor were collected and were preserved as a mix of fresh-frozen and FFPE material. For TCR repertoire profiling, blood samples were analyzed in the form of peripheral blood mononuclear cells. Paper-wide results and their limitations: Because multi-region sequencing of the tumors was not done, intratumor heterogeneity could not be ruled out. Longer overall survival was associated with higher T cell density in blood, whereas shorter survival was associated with higher clonality in adjacent lung. A median of 57 of the top 100 tumor clones turned up in the paired uninvolved adjacent lung, and roughly 28 of those clones also ranked among the top 100 of that same adjacent lung. Uninvolved tumor-adjacent lung showed the highest T cell clonality, higher than tumor, which suggests more focused antigenic responses in the uninvolved tumor-adjacent lung. Because of the exploratory design, TCR variables were selected using unadjusted p-values without false-discovery rate correction.

The sequence is built from TRBV19 and TRBJ1-1, with 7 middle bases fitting TRBD1. The input for sequencing was peripheral blood mononuclear cells, taken before any cancer treatment. The clonotype comes from a woman aged 35 to 70 with stage III lung adenocarcinoma. The nucleotide sequence is given as TGTGCCAGTAGTATAGTTTTAAAGGGGGCGGTCACTGAAGCTTTCTTT. Its protein product is CASSIVLKGAVTEAFF. With the portions outside the CDR3 filled from the reference TRBV19 and TRBJ1-1 genes, the complete variable region becomes DGGITQSPKYLFRKEGQNVTLSCEQNLNHDAMYWYRQDPGQGLRLIYYSQIVNDFQKGDIAEGYSVSREKKESFPLTVTSAQKNPTAFYLCASSIVLKGAVTEAFFGQGTRLTVV.